This T cell receptor (beta chain) was sequenced in a study of cytomegalovirus exposure and HLA in healthy donors. The primer mix had 60 Vbeta and 13 Jbeta primers. Assay used: immunoSEQ multiplex PCR; TCRdb lists only in-frame clones, some missing. The profile covers about 160,000 clones, with 80% appearing a single time and just over 4.5% taken by the ten largest. Looked up from germline, CDR1 is MDHEN and CDR2 is SYDVKM. The V segment lost 2 bases and the J segment 8 bases; nucleotides outside the gene matches: 8. The CDR3 is made up of 15 amino acids. The chain couples TRBV28 to TRBJ1-2; TRBD1 agrees at 10 bases. The sequence came from a woman between 50 and 59 years old in good health and CMV-seropositive. Material: PBMCs. CDR3 amino acids: CASSLTGTGVEGYTF. For the CDR3, the DNA is TGTGCCAGCAGTTTAACCGGGACAGGGGTCGAGGGCTACACCTTC.